A selection of T cell receptor beta chains follows, all from one sample in a study of T cell responses to AZD1222 COVID-19 vaccine. The assay was immunoSEQ multiplex PCR, and TCRdb's table has in-frame clones only and misses some. Here the sample spans 65,000 to 85,000 clones, about 87% being singletons. This sample comprised peripheral blood, obtained 28 days after the second dose of the MenACWY control vaccine. The source of these receptors is an adult who received the MenACWY meningococcal vaccine as a control. The CDR3 runs from the conserved cysteine through the conserved F or W.

v_call cdr3_aa
TRBV2 CASSEFGGTEEAFF
TRBV5-1 CASSPGRTSYNEQFF
TRBV5-1 CASSPGTGAGELFF
TRBV7-2 CASSLNLGRDTGELFF
TRBV18 CASSPRLALTDEQFF
TRBV7-2 CASSLQGVLLATNEKLFF
TRBV5-6 CASSWSSYEQYF
TRBV18 CASSPEGNTIYF
TRBV6-1 CASSEMGTGYNQPQHF
TRBV15 CATSRPIGTSVEQFF
TRBV6-1 CASSEEEGAAQPQHF
TRBV3-1/TRBV3-2 CASSQEGLVVETQYF
TRBV5-1 CASSLSRDQPQHF
TRBV2 CASSSRDSDYGYTF
TRBV5-1 CASFDLAGVADTQYF
TRBV18 CASSPTSGGAGDTQYF
TRBV7-2 CASSLALGGRTGELFF
TRBV28 CASSLYTQGAFNQPQHF
TRBV5-1 CASSNTGTETQYF
TRBV7-9 CASSPPRAESTDTQYF
TRBV6-1 CASSEVLRGANYGYTF
TRBV4-1 CASSQDEGQSYNEQFF
TRBV10-3 CAISEFNNGGGYTF
TRBV9 CASSARLAGGNEQFF
TRBV5-1 CASSGLGDSGNTIYF
TRBV7-9 CASSLLRDTEAFF
TRBV2 CASSALSGGYTF
TRBV5-1 CASSQDTLNTGELFF
TRBV15 CATSRADRESPQHF
TRBV5-1 CASSTGGGTSGVDEQFF
TRBV30 CAWSVGPGKGYGYTF
TRBV9 CASSVTPREEETQYF
TRBV2 CASSERRKLYF
TRBV10-3 CAISGTASGNTIYF
TRBV2 CASMRNRDLTGNTIYF
TRBV21-1 CASSKGTSGGTYNEQFF
TRBV30 CAWSEGQVINQPQHF
TRBV5-8 CASSLGRRVTDTQYF
TRBV24-1 CATSDRVGYEQYF
TRBV24-1 CATSGGDETQYF
TRBV29-1 CSASGTENTIYF
TRBV5-1 CASSPQPGQATDTQYF
TRBV28 CASRPGTHNSPLHF
TRBV30 CAWSTDRANTGELFF
TRBV24-1 CATSDFTKQDRTGELFF
TRBV9 CASSPALGLTGELFF
TRBV4-1 CASSQEPGRGTGELFF
TRBV19 CASIGGGRRNTEAFF